This entry concerns a single T cell receptor (beta chain). The CDR3 is 15 residues long. V was clipped by 4 bases and J by 2 bases; unmatched bases: 3. Looked up from germline, CDR1 is SGHRS and CDR2 is YFSETQ. This entry comes from a study of blood T cell repertoires in COVID-19. For the study at large: Sources were T cells, B-cell-depleted T cells, or PBMCs; the material itself was cDNA or gDNA.

Original methodology: The authors estimated nucleated cell counts from reference gene primer amplification. The method was immunoSEQ multiplex PCR; TCRdb's version includes in-frame clones alone and lacks a portion of them. The DNA was the basis for D and trimming; V, J and clone size are from that table. The table lists a few hundred thousand clones, about 86% of them singletons. The V gene is TRBV5-1, the J gene TRBJ1-2; 12 bases fit TRBD1. Material for sequencing was peripheral blood. The clonotype was recovered from a woman in her thirties who had recovered from COVID-19. The CDR3 nucleotides read TGCGCCAGCAGCCCCGGGACAGGGGGCAACTATGGCTACACCTTC. Encoded protein: CASSPGTGGNYGYTF.